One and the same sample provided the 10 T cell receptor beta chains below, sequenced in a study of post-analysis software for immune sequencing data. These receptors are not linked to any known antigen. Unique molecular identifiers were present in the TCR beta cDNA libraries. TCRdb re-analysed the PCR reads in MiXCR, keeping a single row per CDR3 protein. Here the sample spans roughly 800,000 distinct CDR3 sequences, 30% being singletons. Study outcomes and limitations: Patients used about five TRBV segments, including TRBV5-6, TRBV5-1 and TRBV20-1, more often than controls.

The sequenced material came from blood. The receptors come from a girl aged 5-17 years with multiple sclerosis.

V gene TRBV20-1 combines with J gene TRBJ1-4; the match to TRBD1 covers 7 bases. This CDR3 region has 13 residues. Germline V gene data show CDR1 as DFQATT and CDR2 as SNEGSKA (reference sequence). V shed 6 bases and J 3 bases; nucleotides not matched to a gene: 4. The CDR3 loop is CSAHQGANEKLFF. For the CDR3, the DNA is TGCAGTGCCCACCAGGGGGCTAATGAAAAACTGTTTTTT.

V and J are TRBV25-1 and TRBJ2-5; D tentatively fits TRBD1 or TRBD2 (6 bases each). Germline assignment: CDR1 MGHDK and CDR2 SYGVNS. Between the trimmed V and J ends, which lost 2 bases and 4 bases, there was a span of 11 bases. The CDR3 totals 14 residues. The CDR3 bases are TGTGCCAGCAGTGAACGGGGGCAGGGAGAGACCCAGTACTTC. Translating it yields CASSERGQGETQYF.

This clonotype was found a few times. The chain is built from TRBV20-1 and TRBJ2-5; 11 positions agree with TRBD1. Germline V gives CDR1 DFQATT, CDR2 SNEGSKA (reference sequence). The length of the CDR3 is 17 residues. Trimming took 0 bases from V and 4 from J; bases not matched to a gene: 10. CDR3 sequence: CSARDLTGQGGIETQYF. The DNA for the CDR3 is TGCAGTGCTAGAGATCTTACGGGACAGGGGGGAATAGAGACCCAGTACTTC.

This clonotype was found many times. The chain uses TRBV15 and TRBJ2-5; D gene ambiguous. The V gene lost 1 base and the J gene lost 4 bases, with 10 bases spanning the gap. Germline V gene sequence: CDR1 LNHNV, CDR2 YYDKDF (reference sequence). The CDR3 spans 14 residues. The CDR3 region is CATSRAGSGETQYF. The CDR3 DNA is TGTGCCACCAGCAGAGCAGGTAGTGGAGAGACCCAGTACTTC.

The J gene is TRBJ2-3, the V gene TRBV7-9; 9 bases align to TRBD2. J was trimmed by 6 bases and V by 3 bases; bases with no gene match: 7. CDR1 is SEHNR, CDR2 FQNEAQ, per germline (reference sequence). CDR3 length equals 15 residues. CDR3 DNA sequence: TGTGCCAGCAGCTTCAGGGGGACTAGCAGGGATACGCAGTATTTT. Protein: CASSFRGTSRDTQYF.

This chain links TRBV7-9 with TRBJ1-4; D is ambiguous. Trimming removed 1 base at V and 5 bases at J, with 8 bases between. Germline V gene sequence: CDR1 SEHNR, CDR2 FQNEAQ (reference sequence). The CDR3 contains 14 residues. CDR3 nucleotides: TGTGCCAGCAGCTTAGGGCAGGCAAATGAAAAACTGTTTTTT. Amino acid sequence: CASSLGQANEKLFF.

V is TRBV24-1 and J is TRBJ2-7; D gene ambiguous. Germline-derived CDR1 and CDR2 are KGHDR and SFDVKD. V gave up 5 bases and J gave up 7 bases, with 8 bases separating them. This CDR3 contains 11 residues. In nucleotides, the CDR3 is TGTGCCACCAGTGTGGGTAATGAGCAGTACTTC. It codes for CATSVGNEQYF.

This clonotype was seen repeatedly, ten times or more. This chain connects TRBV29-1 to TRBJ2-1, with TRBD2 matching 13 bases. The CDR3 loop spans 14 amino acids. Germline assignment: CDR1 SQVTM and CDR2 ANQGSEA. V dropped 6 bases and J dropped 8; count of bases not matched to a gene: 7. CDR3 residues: CSVTGTSGVYEQFF. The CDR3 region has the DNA TGCAGCGTCACCGGGACTAGCGGGGTATATGAGCAGTTCTTC.

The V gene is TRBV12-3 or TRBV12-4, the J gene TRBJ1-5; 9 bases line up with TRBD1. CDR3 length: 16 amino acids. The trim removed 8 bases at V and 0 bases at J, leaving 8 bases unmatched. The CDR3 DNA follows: TGTGCCAGCCGGGACAGGGCCCGATATAGCAATCAGCCCCAGCATTTT. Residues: CASRDRARYSNQPQHF.

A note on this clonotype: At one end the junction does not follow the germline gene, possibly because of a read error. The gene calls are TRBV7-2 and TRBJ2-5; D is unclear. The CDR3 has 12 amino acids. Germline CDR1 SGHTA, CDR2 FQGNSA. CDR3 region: CAGSLGGETQYF. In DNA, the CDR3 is TGTGCCGGCAGCTTAGGCGGAGAGACCCAGTACTTC.